This T cell receptor beta chain was sequenced in a study of blood T cells in healthy people across ages. Study-level points and caveats: The diversity estimates, figures obtained from one million T cells, were considered underestimates.

About this clonotype itself: The antigen is unknown.

Each donor had ten milliliters of peripheral blood drawn. Each sample had at least 6 million PBMCs isolated. CDR1 MDHEN and CDR2 SYDVKM come from the germline V gene. V gave up 6 bases and J gave up 6 bases, with 14 bases separating them. The CDR3 has 14 residues. Next came a second PCR, run for about 7 to 12 cycles, which used a sample-barcoded 5' primer along with a J-beta primer mix. TCRdb used MiXCR to reprocess the 5' RACE reads, holding one entry per CDR3 protein. Of about 720,000 distinct CDR3 sequences in the sample, about a fifth were seen once. The source is a man between 70 and 80 years old in good health. The rearrangement joins TRBV28 to TRBJ2-2, with TRBD2 as a possible D gene (7 bases). Specimen: blood. CDR3 loop: CASRPTGRAGELFF. The CDR3 coding sequence is TGTGCCAGCAGACCAACAGGGAGGGCCGGGGAGCTGTTTTTT. The variable domain in full, with the rest retrieved from reference TRBV28 and TRBJ2-2, is DVKVTQSSRYLVKRTGEKVFLECVQDMDHENMFWYRQDPGLGLRLIYFSYDVKMKEKGDIPEGYSVSREKKERFSLILESASTNQTSMYLCASRPTGRAGELFFGEGSRLTVL.